Given below is one TCR beta chain in context. The sample belongs to a study of T cell changes during pregnancy in multiple sclerosis. Libraries were prepared by immunoSEQ multiplex PCR; TCRdb keeps only in-frame clonotypes and omits some of them. The repertoire holds about 70,000 clones, about 90% seen once, with around 0.3% in the top ten. The sample was CD4+ T cells from peripheral blood mononuclear cells, taken after pregnancy. The TCR sequence derives from a female donor with multiple sclerosis, enrolled in a pregnancy study.

The CDR3: CASSFALVGGRTEAFF. As DNA, the CDR3 is TGTGCCAGCAGTTTTGCCTTGGTCGGGGGGCGCACTGAAGCTTTCTTT. This chain joins TRBV28 and TRBJ1-1; D is possibly TRBD1 (6 bases). Trimming cost V 3 bases and J 4 bases, with 18 bases left between them. The CDR3 totals 16 residues. The germline CDR1 and CDR2 sequences are MDHEN and SYDVKM.